The 14 T cell receptor beta chains below come from one sample, sequenced in a study of breast tumors, draining lymph nodes, adjacent tissues. Axillary draining lymph nodes of breast cancer patients supplied the node samples. In TCRdb, the multiplex PCR reads were re-called with MiXCR into one record per CDR3 protein. The sample has around 120,000 distinct CDR3 sequences, just under 20% seen once. The sequenced material came from axillary lymph node tissue. The receptors were gathered from a female donor with breast cancer. Some clones in this sample may be carry-over from other donors' samples.

The chain recombines TRBV6-2 or TRBV6-3 with TRBJ2-1; 15 nucleotides match TRBD2. Germline CDR1 and CDR2: MNHEY and SVGEGT. CDR3 size: 19 residues. The ends lost 6 bases at V and 7 bases at J; junction bases unmatched: 16. CDR3 residues: CASSPIGLAGGRASNEQFF. As DNA, the CDR3 is TGTGCCAGCAGCCCTATCGGACTAGCGGGAGGGCGGGCTAGTAATGAGCAGTTCTTC.

Many counts were recorded for this clonotype. This chain connects TRBV7-3 to TRBJ2-3, with D unclear. CDR1 is SGHTA, CDR2 FQGTGA, per germline. The CDR3 contains 14 residues. The V and J ends lost 2 bases and 2 bases respectively, with 8 bases between them. DNA of the CDR3: TGTGCCAGCAGCTTAGACTTCAACACAGATACGCAGTATTTT. Encoded protein: CASSLDFNTDTQYF. Supplemented by reference TRBV7-3 and TRBJ2-3, the full variable domain reads GAGVSQTPSNKVTEKGKYVELRCDPISGHTALYWYRQSLGQGPEFLIYFQGTGAADDSGLPNDRFFAVRPEGSVSTLKIQRTERGDSAVYLCASSLDFNTDTQYFGPGTRLTVL.

Notes on this clonotype: A much larger clone lies a single base off, so this may be a read error. This chain links TRBV2 with TRBJ1-3, with TRBD1 as a possible D gene (6 bases). The CDR3 runs 13 residues. Germline V gene data show CDR1 as SNHLY and CDR2 as FYNNEI. Trimming took 3 bases from V and 11 from J, leaving 14 bases between them. For the CDR3, the DNA is TGTGCCAGCAGTGACAGGGGATTCGACGCCATATATTTT. This sequence encodes CASSDRGFDAIYF.

This clonotype was seen at least ten times. V is TRBV7-2 and J is TRBJ2-3; D remains ambiguous. CDR1 and CDR2 (germline): SGHTA, FQGNSA. Trimming cost V 3 bases and J 0 bases, with 7 bases left between them. The CDR3 spans 14 residues. The CDR3: CASSLRASTDTQYF. CDR3 DNA: TGTGCCAGCAGCTTGCGCGCAAGCACAGATACGCAGTATTTT.

This clonotype was counted a few times. Since a much larger clone is just one base distant, this may be a read error. The chain carries TRBV5-6 and TRBJ2-7, with a possible D match to TRBD2 (5 bases). This CDR3 is built from 13 residues. From germline, CDR1 is SGHDT and CDR2 YYEEEE. The CDR3 nucleotides are TGTGCCAGCAGCTCCCCGGGGATTTACGAGCGGTACTTC. It codes for CASSSPGIYERYF.

This clonotype was counted ten times or more. V and J are TRBV20-1 and TRBJ2-3; D may be TRBD1 or TRBD2 (5 bases each). CDR3 length: 12 residues. V lost 0 bases and J 11 bases, leaving 12 bases between the germline ends. Germline CDR1 and CDR2: DFQATT and SNEGSKA (reference sequence). CDR3 nucleotides: TGCAGTGCTAGAGAGACACCGAGGGGGCAGTATTTT. Protein sequence: CSARETPRGQYF.

This clonotype has a count of ten or more. V is TRBV20-1 and J is TRBJ2-5; 10 bases align to TRBD2. CDR1 is DFQATT and CDR2 is SNEGSKA in the germline V gene (reference sequence). V dropped 0 bases and J dropped 2; count of bases not matched to a gene: 3. CDR3 length equals 15 residues. This CDR3 is CSARDPAGGQETQYF. CDR3 coding DNA: TGCAGTGCTAGAGACCCAGCGGGGGGGCAAGAGACCCAGTACTTC.

This clonotype was observed many times. V gene TRBV2 combines with J gene TRBJ2-7; D gene unclear. The V gene lost 4 bases and the J gene lost 4 bases, with 17 bases spanning the gap. This CDR3 contains 15 residues. CDR1 is SNHLY and CDR2 is FYNNEI in the germline V gene. In DNA form, the CDR3 reads TGTGCCAGCAGTGTAGGGCAGCAAATACGTTACGAGCAGTACTTC. This codes for CASSVGQQIRYEQYF.

This clonotype was detected many times. The rearrangement links TRBV9 to TRBJ1-4; D call uncertain. The CDR3 sequence is 13 residues long. The germline V and J ends were trimmed by 0 bases and 14 bases, with 14 bases remaining between them. Germline V gives CDR1 SGDLS, CDR2 YYNGEE. CDR3 nucleotide sequence: TGTGCCAGCAGCGTAGACACGGGCGGTTGGCTGTTTTTT. Translation: CASSVDTGGWLFF. The full variable domain, completed using reference TRBV9 and TRBJ1-4, is DSGVTQTPKHLITATGQRVTLRCSPRSGDLSVYWYQQSLDQGLQFLIQYYNGEERAKGNILERFSAQQFPDLHSELNLSSLELGDSALYFCASSVDTGGWLFFGSGTQLSVL.

This clonotype was observed a single time. Its ends do not fully match the called genes, so a read error is possible. This chain uses TRBV11-2 with TRBJ1-3; no clear D. The CDR3 consists of 14 residues. Germline V lookup: CDR1 SGHAT, CDR2 FQNNGV. The CDR3 is CACSPDSSGNTIYF. The CDR3 coding sequence is TGTGCCTGCAGCCCGGACTCTTCTGGAAACACCATATATTTT.

The chain couples TRBV4-1 to TRBJ1-4; no clear D. V was shortened by 1 base and J by 7 bases, with 4 bases between the two germline ends. The CDR3 sequence is 12 residues long. Germline CDR1 reads MGHRA; CDR2 reads YSYEKL. The CDR3 reads CASSQGIEKLFF. The CDR3 coding sequence is TGCGCCAGCAGCCAAGGTATTGAAAAACTGTTTTTT.

The table lists this clonotype with many counts. The chain's CDR3 is CASAYGWGDEKLFF. CDR3 nucleotide sequence: TGTGCCAGTGCCTATGGTTGGGGGGATGAAAAACTGTTTTTT. The rearrangement uses TRBV19 and TRBJ1-4, with TRBD1 as a possible D gene (5 bases). This CDR3 comprises 14 residues. Germline V gives CDR1 LNHDA, CDR2 SQIVND (reference sequence). V shed 8 bases and J shed 6 bases, with 16 bases lying between them.

Regarding this clonotype: This could be a read error, since a much larger clone is one nucleotide away. The V and J genes are TRBV11-2 and TRBJ2-7; 7 bases fit TRBD1. Germline CDR1 SGHAT, CDR2 FQNNGV. The CDR3 is made up of 14 amino acids. CDR3 sequence (DNA): TGTGCCAACAGCTTAAGAGGGGGCACCTACGAGCAGTACTTC. This sequence encodes CANSLRGGTYEQYF.

This clonotype was counted many times. In DNA form, the CDR3 reads TGCGCCAGCAGCTTAGGGACGGCCAATGAGCAGTTCTTC. Translating gives CASSLGTANEQFF. This chain uses TRBV5-1 with TRBJ2-1, with D perhaps being TRBD1 or TRBD2 (5 bases each). CDR3 length: 13 residues. The germline CDR1 and CDR2 sequences are SGHRS and YFSETQ. The V end was cut by 2 bases, the J end by 6 bases, with 9 bases between.